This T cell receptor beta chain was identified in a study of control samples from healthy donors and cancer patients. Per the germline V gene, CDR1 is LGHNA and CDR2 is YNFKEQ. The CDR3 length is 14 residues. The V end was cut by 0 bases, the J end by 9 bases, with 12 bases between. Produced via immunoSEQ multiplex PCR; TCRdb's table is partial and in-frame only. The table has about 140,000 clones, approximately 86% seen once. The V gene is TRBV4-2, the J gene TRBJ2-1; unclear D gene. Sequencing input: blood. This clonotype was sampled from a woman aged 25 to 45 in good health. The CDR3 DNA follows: TGTGCCAGCAGCCAAGATTCAGGTCGGAGTGAGCAGTTCTTC. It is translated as CASSQDSGRSEQFF.